In its sample, the clone carrying this T cell receptor (beta chain) was seen many times. Antigen unknown. These data belong to a study of T cell repertoires in cytomegalovirus infection. Study observations and caveats: HLA-C-restricted, CMV-specific TCR beta clonotypes were dominant ex vivo.

MiXCR, run by TCRdb on the reads, gives a single entry per CDR3 protein. The data hold 600,000 to 800,000 distinct CDR3 sequences, with more than 20% observed a single time. The material sequenced was CD8+ T cells from PBMCs. This TCR was recovered from a human donor in good health (CMV status not recorded). Some clones in this sample may be carry-over from other donors' samples.

CDR3 nucleotide sequence: TGTGCCAGCAGGGACCGGGACTATGCCTACGAGCAGTACGTC. It translates to CASRDRDYAYEQYV. The chain links TRBV28 to TRBJ2-7, with 7 nucleotides matching TRBD2. This CDR3 is 14 amino acids long. From germline, CDR1 is MDHEN and CDR2 SYDVKM. The J segment lost 2 bases and the V segment lost 6 bases, leaving 7 bases of the junction unmatched.